This TCR beta chain was observed in a study of quantifying T cell responses using KT2 cells. On the study more broadly: TCR alpha and beta constant-region primers primed reverse transcription of RNA. Under optimum conditions, T4 ligation efficiency was estimated at more than 8.5%.

This CDR3 is 16 amino acids long. CDR1 is SGDLS and CDR2 is YYNGEE in the germline V gene. With 0 bases clipped from V and 7 bases from J, the junction kept 6 bases outside the gene matches. A single-stranded UMI oligo with SP2 sequence was ligated to cDNA 3' ends. The first PCR ran three to four cycles with an equimolar RC1.1 and RC1.2 beta primer mix. One entry per CDR3 protein results from TCRdb running MiXCR on the UMI-ligation and nested PCR reads. Of tens of thousands of distinct CDR3 sequences listed, around 10% are singletons. This clonotype was found a few times. Its antigen is still unknown. General study points: The number of KT2 alpha and beta sequences was a linear function of input KT2 cells.

The gene calls are TRBV9 and TRBJ2-5; 13 bases map to TRBD2. The TCR comes from a human donor. The source material was PBMCs spiked with cells of the T cell clone KT2. CDR3 sequence reads: CASSVGTSGRARTQYF. The CDR3 DNA sequence: TGTGCCAGCAGCGTAGGAACTAGCGGGAGGGCCAGGACCCAGTACTTC.